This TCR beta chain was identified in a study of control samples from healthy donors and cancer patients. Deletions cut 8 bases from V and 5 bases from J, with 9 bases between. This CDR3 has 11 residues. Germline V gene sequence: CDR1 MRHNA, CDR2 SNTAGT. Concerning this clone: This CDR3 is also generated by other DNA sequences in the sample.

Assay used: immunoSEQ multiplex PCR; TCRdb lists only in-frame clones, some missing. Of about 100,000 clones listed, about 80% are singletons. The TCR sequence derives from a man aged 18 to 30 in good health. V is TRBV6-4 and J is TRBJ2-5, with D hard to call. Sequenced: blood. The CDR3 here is CASSNGETQYF. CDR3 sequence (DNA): TGTGCCAGCTCAAACGGCGAGACCCAGTACTTC.